The 21 T cell receptor beta chains below come from one sample, sequenced in a study of blood T cell repertoires in COVID-19. Here immunoSEQ multiplex PCR was the method, and the copy in TCRdb shows in-frame clones only, minus some. The table lists a few hundred thousand clones, approximately 81% of them singletons. Sample: peripheral blood. The receptors derive from a woman between 18 and 30 years old with acute or convalescent COVID-19.

The chain joins TRBV29-1 to TRBJ2-7, with 7 bases identical to TRBD1. CDR3 size: 14 residues. Looked up from germline, CDR1 is SQVTM and CDR2 is ANQGSEA. The trim removed 6 bases at V and 6 bases at J, leaving 14 bases unmatched. The CDR3 bases are TGCAGCGTGGCGACAGGGACGAGGGTCAGCGAGCAGTACTTC. Translated: CSVATGTRVSEQYF.

CDR3: CASSDSSGRNTQYF. CDR3 bases: TGTGCCAGCAGTGACTCTAGCGGGAGGAATACGCAGTATTTT. The genes are TRBV25-1 and TRBJ2-3; 11 nucleotides agree with TRBD2. The junction had 3 bases not matched to a gene; V was cut back by 3 bases and J by 7 bases. Germline assignment: CDR1 MGHDK and CDR2 SYGVNS. The CDR3 is 14 amino acids.

V gene TRBV7-2 combines with J gene TRBJ1-5; 7 bases map to TRBD1. The V gene end was trimmed by 7 bases and the J gene end by 11 bases; junction bases not matched to a gene: 11. The germline gives CDR1 SGHTA, CDR2 FQGNSA. There are 13 residues in the CDR3. CDR3 DNA sequence: TGTGCCAGCACCATCCTACAGGGACAGTCCCAGCATTTT. Translated, it gives CASTILQGQSQHF. Filled out from reference TRBV7-2 and TRBJ1-5, the complete variable domain reads GAGVSQSPSNKVTEKGKDVELRCDPISGHTALYWYRQSLGQGLEFLIYFQGNSAPDKSGLPSDRFSAERTGGSVSTLTIQRTQQEDSAVYLCASTILQGQSQHFGDGTRLSIL.

The CDR3 coding sequence is TGTGCCAGCACCACGGGGGACTATGGCTACACCTTC. Translation: CASTTGDYGYTF. V usage is TRBV28 and J usage is TRBJ1-2, with a weak D call TRBD1 (5 bases). Trimming took off 7 bases at V and 3 bases at J, with 9 bases between the two ends. The germline CDR1 and CDR2 sequences are MDHEN and SYDVKM. The CDR3 spans 12 residues.

The chain joins TRBV30 to TRBJ1-3; D is ambiguous. V was cut by 0 bases and J by 4 bases, with 16 bases left in between. The length of the CDR3 is 16 residues. The germline gives CDR1 GTSNPN, CDR2 SVGIG (reference sequence). This CDR3 reads CAWSVRPAHGGNTIYF. Written as DNA, the CDR3 is TGTGCCTGGAGTGTAAGACCGGCCCACGGGGGAAACACCATATATTTT.

This chain joins TRBV7-9 and TRBJ2-7; TRBD2 is a possible D gene (6 bases). Trimming pared 1 base from V and 5 bases from J, leaving 12 bases between. Looked up from germline, CDR1 is SEHNR and CDR2 is FQNEAQ (reference sequence). CDR3 length: 14 residues. CDR3 sequence reads: CASSLVVSGNEQYF. The CDR3, as DNA: TGTGCCAGCAGCTTAGTCGTTAGCGGCAACGAGCAGTACTTC.

The V call is TRBV7-2, the J call TRBJ1-5, with 7 nucleotides matching TRBD1. V was clipped by 1 base and J by 7 bases; unmatched bases: 7. This CDR3 is built from 15 residues. Germline V CDR1 and CDR2: SGHTA, FQGNSA. CDR3 nucleotide sequence: TGTGCCAGCAGCTTAGTTGAGGGGGCTGGGCAGCCCCAGCATTTT. As protein: CASSLVEGAGQPQHF.

The chain employs TRBV15 and TRBJ2-7; 11 positions match TRBD2. V lost 0 bases, J lost 4 bases, and 8 bases stayed unmatched. The CDR3 sequence is 17 residues long. CDR1 and CDR2 (germline): LNHNV, YYDKDF (reference sequence). The CDR3 loop reads CATSRDQTSGIGYEQYF. DNA for the CDR3: TGTGCCACCAGCAGAGATCAGACTAGCGGGATAGGGTACGAGCAGTACTTC.

The chain is built from TRBV15 and TRBJ2-5; no firm D call. This CDR3 is built from 12 residues. The germline CDR1 and CDR2 sequences are LNHNV and YYDKDF (reference sequence). Trimming pared 1 base from V and 9 bases from J, leaving 9 bases between. CDR3 DNA: TGTGCCACCAGCAGAGTTGACGGAGCCCAGTACTTC. Translation gives CATSRVDGAQYF.

The J gene is TRBJ1-3, the V gene TRBV6-5, with D perhaps matching TRBD1 (5 bases). The CDR3 runs 15 residues. Looked up from germline, CDR1 is MNHEY and CDR2 is SVGAGI. Between the trimmed V and J ends, which lost 0 bases and 1 base, there was a span of 7 bases. The CDR3 nucleotides are TGTGCCAGCAGTTACTCGGGGCGGTCTGGAAACACCATATATTTT. Protein product: CASSYSGRSGNTIYF.

The V and J genes are TRBV11-2 and TRBJ1-2, with 7 bases matching TRBD1. The CDR3 is made up of 15 amino acids. Per germline, CDR1 SGHAT and CDR2 FQNNGV. After removal of 6 bases from V and 2 bases from J, the junction contained 9 bases not matched to a gene. DNA for the CDR3: TGTGCCAGCAGTTTTTCCGGGACAGAGAACTATGGCTACACCTTC. Its translation: CASSFSGTENYGYTF. Full variable domain (outside the CDR3, taken from reference TRBV11-2 and TRBJ1-2): EAGVAQSPRYKIIEKRQSVAFWCNPISGHATLYWYQQILGQGPKLLIQFQNNGVVDDSQLPKDRFSAERLKGVDSTLKIQPAKLEDSAVYLCASSFSGTENYGYTFGSGTRLTVV.

The chain has TRBV3-1 (or the pseudogene TRBV3-2) and TRBJ2-1, with D possibly matching TRBD2 (6 bases). This CDR3 contains 15 residues. Trimming stripped 4 bases from V and 10 bases from J, with 20 bases between. Germline loops: CDR1 LGHDT, CDR2 YNNKEL (reference sequence). In nucleotides, the CDR3 is TGTGCCAGCAGCCTCGCGGGTGGGCCCCGGGGGGAGCAGTTCTTC. This sequence encodes CASSLAGGPRGEQFF.

This clone was observed a single time. The gene calls are TRBV13 and TRBJ2-7; 8 bases are shared with TRBD2. The CDR3 has 14 residues. J gave up 3 bases and V 4 bases, and 5 bases lay outside the gene matches. Germline lookup yields CDR1 PRHDT and CDR2 FYEKMQ (reference sequence). CDR3 nucleotide sequence: TGTGCCAGCAGCTCGGGACTAGAGGACTACGAGCAGTACTTC. This translates into CASSSGLEDYEQYF.

A single count supports this clone. The V gene is TRBV7-3, the J gene TRBJ2-2; 10 bases match TRBD2. The trim removed 0 bases at V and 2 bases at J, leaving 3 bases unmatched. The CDR3 spans 17 residues. Germline assignment: CDR1 SGHTA and CDR2 FQGTGA. The CDR3 region is CASSLTWTSGNTGELFF. The CDR3 DNA reads TGTGCCAGCAGCTTAACGTGGACTAGCGGAAACACCGGGGAGCTGTTTTTT.

The rearrangement links TRBV30 to TRBJ2-2; no firm D call. The V and J ends lost 7 bases and 3 bases respectively, with 3 bases between them. In germline, CDR1 is GTSNPN, CDR2 SVGIG (reference sequence). The CDR3 extends over 10 amino acids. The CDR3 protein is CAYYTGELFF. In nucleotides, the CDR3 is TGTGCCTACTACACCGGGGAGCTGTTTTTT. The full variable domain, in which reference TRBV30 and TRBJ2-2 provide the parts outside the CDR3, is SQTIHQWPATLVQPVGSPLSLECTVEGTSNPNLYWYRQAAGRGLQLLFYSVGIGQISSEVPQNLSASRPQDRQFILSSKKLLLSDSGFYLCAYYTGELFFGEGSRLTVL.

This chain connects TRBV7-2 to TRBJ2-7; D possibly corresponds to TRBD2 (5 bases). Germline CDR1 SGHTA, CDR2 FQGNSA. V lost 4 bases to trimming and J lost 0 bases, with 16 bases between them. CDR3 length: 16 residues. In nucleotides, the CDR3 is TGTGCCAGCAGCTCGGGATCAGGAATTAGCTCCTACGAGCAGTACTTC. This translates into CASSSGSGISSYEQYF.

This chain links TRBV4-1 with TRBJ2-7; D possibly corresponds to TRBD2 (7 bases). V was trimmed by 1 base and J by 2 bases, leaving 15 bases between them. The CDR3 is made up of 16 amino acids. The germline V gene encodes CDR1 MGHRA and CDR2 YSYEKL. The CDR3 region is CASSQGAGAVPYEQYF. CDR3 DNA sequence: TGCGCCAGCAGCCAAGGTGCGGGGGCGGTCCCCTACGAGCAGTACTTC.

This chain links TRBV19 with TRBJ2-3, with D possibly TRBD2 on 5 matching bases. The CDR3 is made up of 15 amino acids. Germline loops: CDR1 LNHDA, CDR2 SQIVND (reference sequence). Trimming left V 1 base short and J 3 bases short, with 11 bases between. CDR3 sequence (DNA): TGTGCCAGTAGTATAGGCGGGCCCGGTACAGATACGCAGTATTTT. Residues: CASSIGGPGTDTQYF.

The genes are TRBV3-1 (or the pseudogene TRBV3-2) and TRBJ1-6, with a weak D call TRBD1 (6 bases). The CDR3 is 17 amino acids. The V end was cut by 1 base, the J end by 0 bases, with 10 bases between. Germline V lookup: CDR1 LGHDT, CDR2 YNNKEL (reference sequence). The CDR3 spells CASSQGDRSSYNSPLHF. CDR3 DNA sequence: TGTGCCAGCAGCCAAGGAGACAGGAGCTCCTATAATTCACCCCTCCACTTT.

The rearrangement uses TRBV7-2 and TRBJ1-5, with TRBD1 as a possible D gene (5 bases). CDR1 is SGHTA and CDR2 is FQGNSA in the germline V gene. The V end lost 4 bases, the J end lost 5 bases, and 9 bases lay between the germline ends. The CDR3 extends over 13 amino acids. CDR3 sequence: CASSSRVDQPQHF. CDR3 DNA: TGTGCCAGCAGCTCCAGGGTTGATCAGCCCCAGCATTTT.

CDR3 bases: TGCGCCAGCAGTGCCAGGGGGGACACCGGGGAGCTGTTTTTT. Its protein product is CASSARGDTGELFF. The V gene is TRBV10-1, the J gene TRBJ2-2, with a possible D match to TRBD1 (7 bases). The V gene lost 4 bases and the J gene lost 3 bases, with 9 bases spanning the gap. CDR1 and CDR2 from the germline V gene are WNHNN and SYGVQD (reference sequence). CDR3 length: 14 amino acids.